In its sample, the clone carrying this TCR beta chain was seen a few times. With 5 bases removed from V and 11 bases from J, the gap between germline ends came to 11 bases. Germline V gives CDR1 SEHNR, CDR2 FQNEAQ (reference sequence). CDR3 length: 11 residues. These data come from a study of T cells in Graves' hyperthyroidism and ophthalmopathy. TCR beta CDR3 regions were amplified from RNA transcripts. The study used the HTBI primer set for a first-round RT-PCR of the TCR CDR3. One entry per CDR3 protein results from TCRdb running MiXCR on the multiplex PCR reads. The sample has about 600,000 distinct CDR3 sequences, about 14% seen once.

The receptor comes from a woman aged 18 to 35 with Graves' ophthalmopathy. Sequencing was performed on blood. The V gene is TRBV7-9, the J gene TRBJ2-3, with D possibly being TRBD1 or TRBD2 (5 bases each). The CDR3 nucleotides read TGTGCCAGCAGCCCCCCAGGGAGGCAGTATTTT. This gives the protein CASSPPGRQYF.